Listed below are T cell receptor beta chains from one sample, sequenced in a study of blood T cell repertoires in COVID-19. Sequencing used immunoSEQ multiplex PCR; TCRdb keeps in-frame clones, though not all of them. The repertoire includes some 97,000 clones, more than 75% of them detected once, and 9.5% to 15% sits in the top ten. Sequenced input: peripheral blood. All receptors come from a human donor in a cohort sampled during active COVID-19. Each CDR3 is given with its conserved first and last residue. The D gene is left open where the match is weak. Size is stated for part of the rows, as once, few or many counts, or as a class when the clone is expanded.

TRBV27,few,NA,TRBJ1-5,TGTGCCAGCAGTTCGGCGGGAGGCAATCAGCCCCAGCATTTT,CASSSAGGNQPQHF
TRBV24-1,NA,NA,TRBJ2-4,TGTGCCACCAGGGGACACTTGAATCTAGCCAAAAACATTCAGTACTTC,CATRGHLNLAKNIQYF
TRBV6-1,NA,NA,TRBJ2-3,TGTGCCAGCAGTGAAGAATCGGTGAGAGATACGCAGTATTTT,CASSEESVRDTQYF
TRBV7-8,NA,TRBD1,TRBJ2-7,TGTGCCAGCAGCTCCTGGACAGGTCAATCCTACGAGCAGTACTTC,CASSSWTGQSYEQYF
TRBV4-3,NA,TRBD1,TRBJ1-5,TGCGCCAGCAGCCAAGAGTGGGGCCCCGGGACAGGGGGCGGCCAGCCCCAGCATTTT,CASSQEWGPGTGGGQPQHF
TRBV9,NA,NA,TRBJ2-1,TGTGCCAGCAGCGTATTAGCGGCCTCTCCCAATGAGCAGTTCTTC,CASSVLAASPNEQFF
TRBV12-5,NA,NA,TRBJ2-1,TGTGCTAGTGGTTGGTGGGGGCTCGGCTCCTACAATGAGCAGTTCTTC,CASGWWGLGSYNEQFF
TRBV9,few,NA,TRBJ1-6,TGTGCCAGCAGCGCGGGGTCGACAGGAAATTCACCCCTCCACTTT,CASSAGSTGNSPLHF
TRBV5-1,NA,TRBD1,TRBJ2-7,TGCGCCAGCAGCTTATCCCAGGGGGCTAACCGGTACGAGCAGTACTTC,CASSLSQGANRYEQYF
TRBV6-5,NA,TRBD2,TRBJ2-3,TGTGCCAGCAGATCACTAGCGCCTCACACAGATACGCAGTATTTT,CASRSLAPHTDTQYF
TRBV29-1,NA,TRBD1,TRBJ1-2,TGCAGCGGGACGACAGGGAACTATGGCTACACCTTC,CSGTTGNYGYTF
TRBV6-1,NA,NA,TRBJ2-5,TGTGCCAGCAGTGAAGGAAAGCGGAGTCGACAAGAGACCCAGTACTTC,CASSEGKRSRQETQYF
TRBV11-2,NA,NA,TRBJ2-7,TGTGCCAGCAGCTTAGCCCCGTCCGGGAGTGGGTACGAGCAGTACTTC,CASSLAPSGSGYEQYF
TRBV7-2,NA,NA,TRBJ2-1,TGTGCCAGCAGCTTAGTCCCCCAGCGGCCCTACAATGAGCAGTTCTTC,CASSLVPQRPYNEQFF
TRBV6-5,NA,TRBD2,TRBJ2-7,TGTGCCAGCAGTTACTCGGGGCGGGGGGGCGCCTACGAGCAGTACTTC,CASSYSGRGGAYEQYF